This T cell receptor beta chain was sequenced for a study of technical replicates of blood from a handful of donors. The germline V gene has CDR1 MDHEN and CDR2 SYDVKM. The CDR3 extends over 14 amino acids. The V gene lost 4 bases and the J gene lost 9 bases, with 15 bases spanning the gap. Clones were sequenced by immunoSEQ multiplex PCR, and TCRdb holds only the in-frame ones, with some missing. The table shows about 80,000 clones, with around nine tenths occurring only once. This sequence originates from a human donor in good health. This chain links TRBV28 with TRBJ2-2; D may be TRBD1 (6 bases). Sequenced material: T cells isolated from PBMCs. CDR3 sequence (DNA): TGTGCCAGCAGTTCCCCGGGAAGGGGGAGGGAGCTGTTTTTT. Encoded protein: CASSSPGRGRELFF.